Following are 13 T cell receptor beta chains from one sample sequenced in a study of early T cells in non-severe SARS-CoV-2 infection. TCRdb redid the calling of the 5' RACE reads with MiXCR, one entry per CDR3 protein. Of roughly 51,000 distinct CDR3 sequences listed, around 10% are singletons. The sequenced material came from whole blood. These TCRs come from an adult who was a healthcare worker with PCR-confirmed SARS-CoV-2 infection or an uninfected control (not recorded which).

This clonotype showed up just a few times. A read error is possible here, since a much larger clone lies one base away. The V and J genes are TRBV11-3 and TRBJ2-2; D is perhaps TRBD1 (6 bases). This CDR3 contains 14 residues. The germline gives CDR1 SGHNT, CDR2 YENEEA. This chain's CDR3 is CASKGQTNIGELFF. As DNA, the CDR3 is TGTGCCAGCAAGGGACAAACGAACATCGGGGAGCTGTTTTTT.

This clonotype has just a few counts. V gene TRBV28 combines with J gene TRBJ2-7; TRBD2 is a possible D gene (6 bases). This CDR3 contains 15 residues. V was clipped by 5 bases and J by 1 base, with 15 bases between them. Germline CDR1 reads MDHEN; CDR2 reads SYDVKM. CDR3 nucleotides: TGTGCCAGCAGTACCGTCGGGGGTAGGTCCTACGAGCAGTACTTC. Its translation: CASSTVGGRSYEQYF.

This clonotype was observed at least ten times. This chain joins TRBV7-8 and TRBJ2-5; 11 bases line up with TRBD2. Per the germline V gene, CDR1 is SGHVS and CDR2 is FQNEAQ. The CDR3 has 15 residues. J lost 0 bases, V lost 7 bases, and 4 bases had no gene match. The CDR3 region is CASTRLAGYQETQYF. In DNA form, the CDR3 reads TGTGCCAGCACCCGACTAGCGGGATACCAAGAGACCCAGTACTTC.

In this sample, this clonotype turned up many times. The chain recombines TRBV28 with TRBJ2-7; 7 bases are a match to TRBD2. Trimming took 5 bases from V and 5 from J; bases not matched to a gene: 9. The CDR3 has 14 amino acids. Germline CDR1 is MDHEN and CDR2 is SYDVKM. DNA of the CDR3: TGTGCCAGCAGTCCGGGAGGACGACCCCACGAGCAGTACTTC. It is translated as CASSPGGRPHEQYF.

V and J are TRBV29-1 and TRBJ1-4; 9 bases are a match to TRBD1. The CDR3 runs 15 residues. CDR1 is SQVTM, CDR2 ANQGSEA, per germline. V lost 4 bases to trimming and J lost 4 bases; unmatched junction nucleotides: 7. CDR3 sequence: CSVGGTGRLNEKLFF. DNA of the CDR3: TGCAGCGTTGGAGGGACAGGGAGGCTTAATGAAAAACTGTTTTTT.

This clonotype was seen repeatedly, ten times or more. The rearrangement links TRBV7-9 to TRBJ2-3; D remains ambiguous. The CDR3 extends over 16 amino acids. Trimming shortened V by 5 bases and J by 1 base, and 16 bases separated the two germline ends. Germline CDR1 is SEHNR and CDR2 is FQNEAQ (reference sequence). The CDR3 sequence: CASSPRISIRTDTQYF. The CDR3 DNA sequence: TGTGCCAGCAGCCCCCGGATCAGCATTCGCACAGATACGCAGTATTTT.

This clonotype was observed a few times. The CDR3 region is CASSSLGKGEKLFF. The CDR3 DNA follows: TGTGCCAGCAGCTCTTTAGGGAAAGGTGAAAAACTGTTTTTT. V and J are TRBV7-2 and TRBJ1-4; D unresolved. This CDR3 has 14 residues. Looked up from germline, CDR1 is SGHTA and CDR2 is FQGNSA. V was trimmed by 4 bases and J by 7 bases, leaving 13 bases between them.

The rearrangement joins TRBV18 to TRBJ2-6; no firm D call. Germline loops: CDR1 KGHSH, CDR2 LQKENI. The V end lost 3 bases, the J end lost 2 bases, and 11 bases lay between the germline ends. CDR3 length: 16 amino acids. The CDR3 spells CASSPLGTPGANVLTF. For the CDR3, the DNA is TGTGCCAGCTCACCTTTGGGCACACCTGGGGCCAACGTCCTGACTTTC.

This clonotype was detected many times. J is TRBJ2-1 and V is TRBV10-3; 11 bases map to TRBD2. CDR3 length: 14 amino acids. Per the germline V gene, CDR1 is ENHRY and CDR2 is SYGVKD. Trimming removed 4 bases from V and 6 bases from J; junction bases left unmatched: 2. CDR3 nucleotide sequence: TGTGCCATCAGTGGACTAGCGGGGCCCAATGAGCAGTTCTTC. Protein: CAISGLAGPNEQFF.

This clonotype occurred a few times. The chain recombines TRBV5-1 with TRBJ1-2; 7 bases line up with TRBD1. This CDR3 is 13 amino acids long. Trimming took 4 bases from V and 4 from J; bases not matched to a gene: 4. Germline CDR1 is SGHRS and CDR2 is YFSETQ. The DNA for the CDR3 is TGCGCCAGCAGCCTCGACAGGGCCTATGGCTACACCTTC. Its translation is CASSLDRAYGYTF.

In its sample, this clonotype was seen many times. This sequence joins TRBV18 and TRBJ1-5, with a tentative D call TRBD1 (5 bases). V lost 2 bases, J lost 5 bases, and 13 bases lay in between. The CDR3 loop spans 15 amino acids. Germline V CDR1 and CDR2: KGHSH, LQKENI. The CDR3 DNA reads TGTGCCAGCTCACCAATAGGGGTGGGGGATCAGCCCCAGCATTTT. This codes for CASSPIGVGDQPQHF.

The V gene is TRBV28, the J gene TRBJ2-7; tentatively, D is TRBD1 or TRBD2 (5 bases each). Germline-derived CDR1 and CDR2 are MDHEN and SYDVKM. The CDR3 is 13 residues long. V dropped 10 bases and J dropped 7 bases, with 20 bases sitting between them. Written as DNA, the CDR3 is TGTGCCACCTACGGGACGTATTTTCGAGAGCAGTACTTC. Its translation: CATYGTYFREQYF.

This clonotype turned up a few times. The chain has TRBV27 and TRBJ1-5, with D hard to call. There are 15 residues in the CDR3. Trimming pared 7 bases from V and 4 bases from J, leaving 17 bases between. Per the germline V gene, CDR1 is MNHEY and CDR2 is SMNVEV (reference sequence). The CDR3 DNA sequence: TGTGCCAGCAAAGTTAGGGTCGCAACGAATCAGCCCCAGCATTTT. It yields the protein CASKVRVATNQPQHF.